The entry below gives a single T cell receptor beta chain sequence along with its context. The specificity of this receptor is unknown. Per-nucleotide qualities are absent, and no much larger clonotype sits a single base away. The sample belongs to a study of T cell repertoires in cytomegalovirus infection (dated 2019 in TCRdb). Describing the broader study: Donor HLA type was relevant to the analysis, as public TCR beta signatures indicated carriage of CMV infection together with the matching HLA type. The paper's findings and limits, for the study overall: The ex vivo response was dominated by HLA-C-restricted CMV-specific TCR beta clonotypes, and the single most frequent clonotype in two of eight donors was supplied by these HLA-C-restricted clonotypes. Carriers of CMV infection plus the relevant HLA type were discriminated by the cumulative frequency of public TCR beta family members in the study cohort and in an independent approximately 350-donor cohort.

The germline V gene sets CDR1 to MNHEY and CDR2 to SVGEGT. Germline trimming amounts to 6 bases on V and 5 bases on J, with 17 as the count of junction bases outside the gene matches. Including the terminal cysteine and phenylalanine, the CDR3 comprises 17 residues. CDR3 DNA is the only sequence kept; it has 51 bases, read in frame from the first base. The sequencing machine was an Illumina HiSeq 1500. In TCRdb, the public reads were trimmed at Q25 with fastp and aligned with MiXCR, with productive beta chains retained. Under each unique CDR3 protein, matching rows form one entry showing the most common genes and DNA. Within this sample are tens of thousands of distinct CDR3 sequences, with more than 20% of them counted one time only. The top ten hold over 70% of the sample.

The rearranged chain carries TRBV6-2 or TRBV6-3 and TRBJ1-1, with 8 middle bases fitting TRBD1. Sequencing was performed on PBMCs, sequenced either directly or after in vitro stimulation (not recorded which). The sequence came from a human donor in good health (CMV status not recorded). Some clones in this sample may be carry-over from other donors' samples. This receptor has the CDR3 CASSPEAGGGRETEAFF. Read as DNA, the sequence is TGTGCCAGCAGCCCCGAGGCAGGGGGCGGACGGGAAACTGAAGCTTTCTTT.